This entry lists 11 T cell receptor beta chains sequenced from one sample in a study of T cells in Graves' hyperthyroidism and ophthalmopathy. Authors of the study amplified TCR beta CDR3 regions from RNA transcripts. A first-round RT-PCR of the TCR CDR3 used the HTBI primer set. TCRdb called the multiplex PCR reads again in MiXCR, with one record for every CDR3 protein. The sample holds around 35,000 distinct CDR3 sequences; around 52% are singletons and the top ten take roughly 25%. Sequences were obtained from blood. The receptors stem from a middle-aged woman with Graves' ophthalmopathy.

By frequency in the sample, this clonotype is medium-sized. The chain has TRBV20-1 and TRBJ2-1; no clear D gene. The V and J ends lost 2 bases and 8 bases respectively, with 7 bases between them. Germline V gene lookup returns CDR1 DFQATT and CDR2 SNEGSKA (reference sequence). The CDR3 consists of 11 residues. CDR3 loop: CSARQVDEQFF. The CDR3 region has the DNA TGCAGTGCTAGACAAGTGGATGAGCAGTTCTTC.

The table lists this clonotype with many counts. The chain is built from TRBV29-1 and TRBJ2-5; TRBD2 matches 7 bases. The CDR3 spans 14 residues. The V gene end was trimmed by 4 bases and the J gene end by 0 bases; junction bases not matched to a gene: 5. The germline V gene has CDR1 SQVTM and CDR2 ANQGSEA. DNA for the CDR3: TGCAGCGTTGGCAGCGGGGCCCACCAAGAGACCCAGTACTTC. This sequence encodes CSVGSGAHQETQYF.

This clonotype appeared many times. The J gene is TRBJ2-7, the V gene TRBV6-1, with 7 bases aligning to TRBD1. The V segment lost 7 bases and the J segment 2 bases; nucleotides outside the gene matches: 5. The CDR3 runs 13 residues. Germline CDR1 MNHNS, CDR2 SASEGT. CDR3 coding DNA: TGTGCCAGCAACAGGGGAATCGCCTACGAGCAGTACTTC. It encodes CASNRGIAYEQYF.

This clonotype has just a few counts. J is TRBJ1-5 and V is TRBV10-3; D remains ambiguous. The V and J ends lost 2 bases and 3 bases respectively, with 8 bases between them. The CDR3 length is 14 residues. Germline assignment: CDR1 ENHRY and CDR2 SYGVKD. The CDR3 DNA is TGTGCCATCAGTGAGACAAGAGACAATCAGCCCCAGCATTTT. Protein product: CAISETRDNQPQHF.

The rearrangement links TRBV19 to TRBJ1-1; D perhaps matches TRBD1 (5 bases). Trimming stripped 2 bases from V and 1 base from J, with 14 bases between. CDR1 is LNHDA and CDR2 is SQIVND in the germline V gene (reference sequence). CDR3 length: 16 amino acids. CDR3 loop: CASSILPPGGNTEAFF. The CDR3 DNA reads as TGTGCCAGTAGTATATTACCTCCGGGGGGGAACACTGAAGCTTTCTTT.

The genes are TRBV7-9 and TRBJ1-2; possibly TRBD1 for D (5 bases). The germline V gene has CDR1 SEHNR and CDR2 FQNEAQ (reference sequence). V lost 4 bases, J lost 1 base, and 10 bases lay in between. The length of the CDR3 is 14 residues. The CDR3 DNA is TGTGCCAGCAGCTCCGAGGGGCATAACTATGGCTACACCTTC. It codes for CASSSEGHNYGYTF. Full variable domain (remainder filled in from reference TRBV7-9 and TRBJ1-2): DTGVSQNPRHKITKRGQNVTFRCDPISEHNRLYWYRQTLGQGPEFLTYFQNEAQLEKSRLLSDRFSAERPKGSFSTLEIQRTEQGDSAMYLCASSSEGHNYGYTFGSGTRLTVV.

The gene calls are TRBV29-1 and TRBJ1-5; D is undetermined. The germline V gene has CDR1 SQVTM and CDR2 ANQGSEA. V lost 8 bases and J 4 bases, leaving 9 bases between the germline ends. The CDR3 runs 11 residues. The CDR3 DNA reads TGCAGCCCGACTACGAATCAGCCCCAGCATTTT. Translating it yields CSPTTNQPQHF.

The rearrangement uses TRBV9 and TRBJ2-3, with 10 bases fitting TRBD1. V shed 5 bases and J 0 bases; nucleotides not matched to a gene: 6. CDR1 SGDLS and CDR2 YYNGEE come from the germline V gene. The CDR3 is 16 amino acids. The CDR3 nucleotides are TGTGCCAGCAGTACCGGGACAGGGGTCAGCACAGATACGCAGTATTTT. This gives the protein CASSTGTGVSTDTQYF. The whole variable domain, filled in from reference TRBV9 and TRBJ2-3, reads DSGVTQTPKHLITATGQRVTLRCSPRSGDLSVYWYQQSLDQGLQFLIQYYNGEERAKGNILERFSAQQFPDLHSELNLSSLELGDSALYFCASSTGTGVSTDTQYFGPGTRLTVL.

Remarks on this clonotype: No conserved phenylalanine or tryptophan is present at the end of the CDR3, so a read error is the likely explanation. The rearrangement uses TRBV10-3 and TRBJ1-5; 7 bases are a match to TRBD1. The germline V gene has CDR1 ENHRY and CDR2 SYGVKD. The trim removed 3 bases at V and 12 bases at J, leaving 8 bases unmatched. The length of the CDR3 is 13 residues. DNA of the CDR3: TGTGCCATCAGTGAAGGCAGGGGGGTCAGCCAGCATTTA. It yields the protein CAISEGRGVSQHL.

CDR3 sequence reads: CASSAPSDTGETQYF. CDR3 sequence (DNA): TGTGCCAGCAGCGCCCCTAGCGACACCGGGGAGACCCAGTACTTC. The rearrangement joins TRBV7-4 to TRBJ2-5; D is possibly TRBD2 (6 bases). This CDR3 contains 15 residues. V lost 5 bases and J 5 bases, leaving 18 bases between the germline ends. Germline CDR1 reads SGHVT; CDR2 reads SQSDAQ. Complete variable domain (other parts from reference TRBV7-4 and TRBJ2-5): GAGVSQSPRYKVAKRGRDVALRCDSISGHVTLYWYRQTLGQGSEVLTYSQSDAQRDKSGRPSGRFSAERPERSVSTLKIQRTEQGDSAVYLCASSAPSDTGETQYFGPGTRLLVL.

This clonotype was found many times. DNA of the CDR3: TGTGCCAGCAGTTCGGGCAGCCTCTACGAGCAGTACTTC. It encodes CASSSGSLYEQYF. The rearrangement uses TRBV6-6 and TRBJ2-7; D remains ambiguous. The CDR3 sequence is 13 residues long. Germline V gene lookup returns CDR1 MNHNY and CDR2 SVGAGI (reference sequence). The ends were cut back, 4 bases at V and 3 bases at J, with 10 bases in the middle.